Below, one T cell receptor (beta chain) is given with its context. Its specificity is not known. Trimming cost V 3 bases and J 3 bases; bases outside gene matches: 3. Germline lookup yields CDR1 SGHNT and CDR2 YYREEE (reference sequence). The CDR3 extends over 15 amino acids. Use of 60 Vbeta and 13 Jbeta primers characterized the PCR. The repertoire was sequenced with immunoSEQ multiplex PCR; TCRdb's copy has only in-frame clones and lacks some. The top ten hold 2.9% of the sample, which has some 120,000 clones, roughly 70% seen once. This entry is derived from a study of cytomegalovirus exposure and HLA in healthy donors. Regarding the study as a whole: Around 160 TCR beta chains were listed as cytomegalovirus-associated.

This receptor was taken from a woman aged 40 to 50 in good health and CMV-seropositive. Specimen: PBMCs. V and J are TRBV5-4 and TRBJ2-3, with 11 bases lining up with TRBD1. CDR3 loop: CASSSDRGRTDTQYF. Written as DNA, the CDR3 is TGTGCCAGCAGCTCGGACAGGGGGCGAACAGATACGCAGTATTTT.